This T cell receptor beta chain comes out of a study of T cells after yellow fever vaccination. CDR1 and CDR2 (germline): LGHNA, YNFKEQ. The CDR3 length is 15 residues. Trimming pared 5 bases from V and 9 bases from J, leaving 19 bases between. This clonotype was seen at least ten times. TCRdb re-called the 5' RACE reads with MiXCR, one entry per CDR3 protein. The sample gives hundreds of thousands of distinct CDR3 sequences, roughly 13% of which show up once; more than 13% is in the top ten. The sequencing here drew on PBMCs, taken on the day of the yellow fever booster vaccination. The receptor was isolated from a man aged 30-40 years who received the YFV17D yellow fever vaccine. V and J are TRBV4-2 and TRBJ2-2, with D possibly TRBD1 on 6 matching bases. The CDR3 here is CASSENRVSWRELFF. DNA for the CDR3: TGTGCCAGCAGCGAAAACAGGGTATCGTGGCGGGAGCTGTTTTTT.